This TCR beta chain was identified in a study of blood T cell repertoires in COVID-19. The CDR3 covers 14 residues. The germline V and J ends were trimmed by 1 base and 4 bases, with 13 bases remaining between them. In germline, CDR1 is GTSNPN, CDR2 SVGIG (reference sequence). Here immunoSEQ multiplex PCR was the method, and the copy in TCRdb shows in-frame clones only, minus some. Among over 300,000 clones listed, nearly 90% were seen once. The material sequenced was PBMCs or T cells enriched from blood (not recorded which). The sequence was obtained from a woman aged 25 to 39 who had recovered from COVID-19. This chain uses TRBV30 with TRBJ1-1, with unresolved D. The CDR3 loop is CAWSGSLPGTEAFF. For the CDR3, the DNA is TGTGCCTGGAGTGGTTCTCTCCCGGGCACTGAAGCTTTCTTT.